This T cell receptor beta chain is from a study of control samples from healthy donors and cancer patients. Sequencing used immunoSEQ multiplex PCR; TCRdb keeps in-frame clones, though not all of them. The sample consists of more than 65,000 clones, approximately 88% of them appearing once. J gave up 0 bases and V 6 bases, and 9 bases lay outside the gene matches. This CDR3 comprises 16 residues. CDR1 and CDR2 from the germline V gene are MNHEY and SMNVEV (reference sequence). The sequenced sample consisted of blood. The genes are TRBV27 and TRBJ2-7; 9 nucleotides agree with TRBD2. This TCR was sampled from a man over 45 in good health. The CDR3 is CASRARRGGSSYEQYF. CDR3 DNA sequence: TGTGCCAGCAGGGCTCGGCGGGGGGGGAGCTCCTACGAGCAGTACTTC.